This TCR beta chain was recovered during a study of T cell responses to AZD1222 COVID-19 vaccine. Overall study results and limits: Targeting of unmutated variant regions was reportedly seen in nearly half of spike-specific TCRs.

The ends were cut back, 2 bases at V and 5 bases at J, with 19 bases in the middle. The germline V gene encodes CDR1 MDHEN and CDR2 SYDVKM. The CDR3 has 16 residues. The count of this clone is one. Its antigen is as yet unknown. Some clones are missing from TCRdb's copy, which holds only in-frame ones; the method was immunoSEQ multiplex PCR. The repertoire consists of approximately 200,000 clones, with roughly 92% occurring once and the leading ten covering 1%. The origin of this receptor is an adult who received the AZD1222 COVID-19 vaccine. J is TRBJ2-7 and V is TRBV28; D might be TRBD2 (7 bases). The material sequenced was peripheral blood, taken 28 days after the second AZD1222 dose. As DNA, the CDR3 is TGTGCCAGCAGTTTAAACCCCCGGGGGGCGTCGGACGAGCAGTACTTC. Its translation is CASSLNPRGASDEQYF.